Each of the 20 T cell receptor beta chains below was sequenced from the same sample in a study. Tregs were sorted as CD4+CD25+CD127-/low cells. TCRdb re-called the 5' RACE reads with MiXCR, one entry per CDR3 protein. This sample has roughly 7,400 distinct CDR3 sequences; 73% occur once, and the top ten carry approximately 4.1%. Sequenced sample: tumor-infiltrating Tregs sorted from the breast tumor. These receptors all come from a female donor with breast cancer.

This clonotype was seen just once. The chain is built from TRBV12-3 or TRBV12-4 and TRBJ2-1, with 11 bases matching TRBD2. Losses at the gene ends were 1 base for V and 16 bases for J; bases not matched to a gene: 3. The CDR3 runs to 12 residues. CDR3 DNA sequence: TGTGCCAGCAGTTTAGGACTAGCGGGGAAATTCTTC. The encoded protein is CASSLGLAGKFF.

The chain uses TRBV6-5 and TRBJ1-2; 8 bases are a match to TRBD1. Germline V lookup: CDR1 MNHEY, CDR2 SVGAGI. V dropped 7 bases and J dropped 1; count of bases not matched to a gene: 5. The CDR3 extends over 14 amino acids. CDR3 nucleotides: TGTGCCAGCACCGCGGACAGGGTTAACTATGGCTACACCTTC. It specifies CASTADRVNYGYTF.

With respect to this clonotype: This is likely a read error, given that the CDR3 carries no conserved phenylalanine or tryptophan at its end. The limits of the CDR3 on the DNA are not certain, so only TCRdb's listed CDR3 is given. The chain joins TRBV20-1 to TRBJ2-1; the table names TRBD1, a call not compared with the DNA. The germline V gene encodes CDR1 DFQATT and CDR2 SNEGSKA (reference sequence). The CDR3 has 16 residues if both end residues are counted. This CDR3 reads CSARDLPGTSKDEQFL.

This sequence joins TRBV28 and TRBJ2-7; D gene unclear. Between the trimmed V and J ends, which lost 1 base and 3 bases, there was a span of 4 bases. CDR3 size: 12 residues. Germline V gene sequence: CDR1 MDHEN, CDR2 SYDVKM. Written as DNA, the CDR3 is TGTGCCAGCAGTTTATTTGGCTACGAGCAGTACTTC. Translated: CASSLFGYEQYF.

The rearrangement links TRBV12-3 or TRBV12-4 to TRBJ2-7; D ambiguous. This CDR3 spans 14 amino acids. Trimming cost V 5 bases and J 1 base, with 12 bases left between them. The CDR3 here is CASSAQDGSYEQYF. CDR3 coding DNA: TGTGCCAGCAGTGCGCAGGACGGTTCCTACGAGCAGTACTTC.

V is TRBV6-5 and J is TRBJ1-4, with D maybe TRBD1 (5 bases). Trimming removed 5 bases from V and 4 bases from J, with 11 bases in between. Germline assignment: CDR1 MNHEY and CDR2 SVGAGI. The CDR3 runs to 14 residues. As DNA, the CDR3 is TGTGCCAGCAGTGGAGGGGCGATTAATGAAAAACTGTTTTTT. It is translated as CASSGGAINEKLFF.

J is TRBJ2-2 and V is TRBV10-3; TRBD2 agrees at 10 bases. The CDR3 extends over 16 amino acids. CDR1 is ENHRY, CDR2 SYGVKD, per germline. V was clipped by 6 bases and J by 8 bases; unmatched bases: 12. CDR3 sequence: CAIREGTSVFGGELFF. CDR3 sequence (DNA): TGTGCCATCAGAGAAGGGACTAGCGTCTTCGGTGGGGAGCTGTTTTTT.

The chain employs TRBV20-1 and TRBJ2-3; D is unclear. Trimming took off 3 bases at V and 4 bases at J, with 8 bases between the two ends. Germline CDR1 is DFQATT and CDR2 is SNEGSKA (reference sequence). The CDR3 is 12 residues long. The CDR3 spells CSASSSPDTQYF. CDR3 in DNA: TGCAGTGCTAGTTCGAGTCCAGATACGCAGTATTTT.

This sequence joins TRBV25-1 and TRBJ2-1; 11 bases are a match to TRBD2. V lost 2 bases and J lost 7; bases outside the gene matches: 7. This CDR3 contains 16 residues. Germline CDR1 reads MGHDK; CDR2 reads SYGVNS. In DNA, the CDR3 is TGTGCCAGCAGTGAAATAGCGGGGGGGCCATCGAATGAGCAGTTCTTC. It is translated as CASSEIAGGPSNEQFF.

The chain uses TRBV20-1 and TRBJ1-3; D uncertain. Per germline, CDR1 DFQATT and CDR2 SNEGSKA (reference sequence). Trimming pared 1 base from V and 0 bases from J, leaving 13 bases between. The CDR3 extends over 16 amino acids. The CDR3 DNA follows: TGCAGTGCTAGAGCCCACGACCTCGGCTCTGGAAACACCATATATTTT. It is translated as CSARAHDLGSGNTIYF.

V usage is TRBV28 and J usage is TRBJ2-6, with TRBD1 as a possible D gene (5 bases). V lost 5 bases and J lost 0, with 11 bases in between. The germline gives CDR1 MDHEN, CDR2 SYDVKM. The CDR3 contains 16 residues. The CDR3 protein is CASSPHQGSGANVLTF. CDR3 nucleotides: TGTGCCAGCAGTCCCCATCAGGGCTCTGGGGCCAACGTCCTGACTTTC.

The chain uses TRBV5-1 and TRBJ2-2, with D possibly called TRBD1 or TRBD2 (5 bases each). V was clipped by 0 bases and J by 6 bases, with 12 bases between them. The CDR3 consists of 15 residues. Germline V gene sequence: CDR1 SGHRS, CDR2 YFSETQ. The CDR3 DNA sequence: TGCGCCAGCAGCTTGGCCTTGTCGGGACCCGGGGAGCTGTTTTTT. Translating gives CASSLALSGPGELFF.

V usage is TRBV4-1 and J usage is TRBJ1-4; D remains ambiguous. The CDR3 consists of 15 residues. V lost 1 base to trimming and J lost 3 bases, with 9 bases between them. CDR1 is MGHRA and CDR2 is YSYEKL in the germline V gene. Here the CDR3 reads CASSQVAGSNEKLFF. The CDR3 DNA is TGCGCCAGCAGCCAAGTGGCGGGGTCTAATGAAAAACTGTTTTTT.

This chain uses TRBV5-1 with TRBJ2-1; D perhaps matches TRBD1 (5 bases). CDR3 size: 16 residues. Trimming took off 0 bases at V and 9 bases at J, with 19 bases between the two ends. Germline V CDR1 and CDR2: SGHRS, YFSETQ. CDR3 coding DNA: TGCGCCAGCAGCTTGGTTCAGGGTTCGGGCATCGGTGAGCAGTTCTTC. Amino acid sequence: CASSLVQGSGIGEQFF.

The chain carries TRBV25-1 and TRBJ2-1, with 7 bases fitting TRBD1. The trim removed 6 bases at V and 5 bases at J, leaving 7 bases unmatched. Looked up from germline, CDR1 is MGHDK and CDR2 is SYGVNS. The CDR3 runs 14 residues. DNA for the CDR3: TGTGCCAGCAGGCAGACAGGGTTGGACAATGAGCAGTTCTTC. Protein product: CASRQTGLDNEQFF.

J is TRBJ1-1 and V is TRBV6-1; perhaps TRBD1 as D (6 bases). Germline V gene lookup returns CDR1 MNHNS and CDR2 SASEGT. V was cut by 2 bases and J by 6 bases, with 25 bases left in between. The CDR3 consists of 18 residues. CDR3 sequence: CASSETFLTAGGLAEAFF. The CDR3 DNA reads TGTGCCAGCAGTGAAACTTTTCTGACCGCGGGGGGCCTCGCTGAAGCTTTCTTT.

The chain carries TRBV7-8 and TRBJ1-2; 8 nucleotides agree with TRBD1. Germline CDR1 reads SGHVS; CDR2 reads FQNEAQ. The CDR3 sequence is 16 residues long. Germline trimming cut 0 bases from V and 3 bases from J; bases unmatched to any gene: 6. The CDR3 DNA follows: TGTGCCAGCAGCTTAGCTCCCAGGGGGCAAGACTATGGCTACACCTTC. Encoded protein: CASSLAPRGQDYGYTF. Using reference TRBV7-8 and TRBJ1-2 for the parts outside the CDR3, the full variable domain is GAGVSQSPRYKVAKRGQDVALRCDPISGHVSLFWYQQALGQGPEFLTYFQNEAQLDKSGLPSDRFFAERPEGSVSTLKIQRTQQEDSAVYLCASSLAPRGQDYGYTFGSGTRLTVV.

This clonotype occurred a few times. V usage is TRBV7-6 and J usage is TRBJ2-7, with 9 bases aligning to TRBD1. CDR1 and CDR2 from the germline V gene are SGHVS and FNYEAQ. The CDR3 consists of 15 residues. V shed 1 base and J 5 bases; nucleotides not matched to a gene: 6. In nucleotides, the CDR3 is TGTGCCAGCAGCTTAGAAGGGACAGGGTCTCACGAGCAGTACTTC. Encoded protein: CASSLEGTGSHEQYF.

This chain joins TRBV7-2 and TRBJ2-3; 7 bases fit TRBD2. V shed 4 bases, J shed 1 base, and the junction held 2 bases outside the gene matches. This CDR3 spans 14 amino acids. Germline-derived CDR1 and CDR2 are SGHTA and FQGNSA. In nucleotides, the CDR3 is TGTGCCAGCAGCTCCCGGGGGGGCACAGATACGCAGTATTTT. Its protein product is CASSSRGGTDTQYF.

The CDR3 reads CASSPPSAGGNTGELFF. DNA of the CDR3: TGTGCCAGCTCACCACCGTCGGCAGGGGGCAACACCGGGGAGCTGTTTTTT. The chain is built from TRBV18 and TRBJ2-2; 8 bases are shared with TRBD1. V lost 0 bases and J lost 2; bases outside the gene matches: 5. The CDR3 has 17 amino acids. The germline V gene has CDR1 KGHSH and CDR2 LQKENI.